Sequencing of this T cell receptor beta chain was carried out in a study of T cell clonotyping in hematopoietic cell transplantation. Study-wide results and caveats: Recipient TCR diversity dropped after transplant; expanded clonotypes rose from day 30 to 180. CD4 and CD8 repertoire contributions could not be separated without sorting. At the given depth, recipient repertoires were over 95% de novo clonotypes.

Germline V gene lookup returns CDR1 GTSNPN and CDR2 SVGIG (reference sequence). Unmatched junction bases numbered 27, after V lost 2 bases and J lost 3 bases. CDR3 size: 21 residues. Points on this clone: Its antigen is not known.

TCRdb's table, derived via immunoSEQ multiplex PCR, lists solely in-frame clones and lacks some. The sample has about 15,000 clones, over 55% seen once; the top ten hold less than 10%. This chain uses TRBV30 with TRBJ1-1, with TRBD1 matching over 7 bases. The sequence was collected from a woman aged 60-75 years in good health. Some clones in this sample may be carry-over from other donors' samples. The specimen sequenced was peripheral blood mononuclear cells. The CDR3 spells CAWSPTPGSIQGGIWYTEAFF. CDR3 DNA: TGTGCCTGGAGTCCAACACCGGGTTCTATTCAAGGGGGCATTTGGTACACTGAAGCTTTCTTT.